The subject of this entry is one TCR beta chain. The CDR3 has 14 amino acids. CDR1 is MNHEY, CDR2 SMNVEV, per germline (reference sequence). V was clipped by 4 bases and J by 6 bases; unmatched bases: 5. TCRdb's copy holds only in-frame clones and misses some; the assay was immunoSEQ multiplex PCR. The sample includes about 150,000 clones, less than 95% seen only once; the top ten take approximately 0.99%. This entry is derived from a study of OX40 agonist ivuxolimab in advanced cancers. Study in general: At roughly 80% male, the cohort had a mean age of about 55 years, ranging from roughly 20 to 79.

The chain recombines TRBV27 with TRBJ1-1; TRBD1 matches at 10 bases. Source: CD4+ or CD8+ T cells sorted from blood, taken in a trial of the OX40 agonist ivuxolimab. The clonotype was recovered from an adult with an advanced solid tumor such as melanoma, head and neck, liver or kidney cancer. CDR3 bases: TGTGCCAGCAGTTCTGGACAGGGGGTCGCTGAAGCTTTCTTT. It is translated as CASSSGQGVAEAFF.